This T cell receptor beta chain was identified in a study of long-term antiretroviral therapy in people with HIV. General study points: Clones that had undergone expansion before ART prevailed in the repertoire throughout all time points. CDR3 lengths in HIV samples spanned a narrower range than controls.

A note on this clone: Its antigen is as yet unknown.

Survey level was the resolution at which the v3.0 immunoSEQ assay ran. Assay used: immunoSEQ multiplex PCR; TCRdb lists only in-frame clones, some missing. The repertoire holds under 45,000 clones, with approximately 85% as singletons. The germline CDR1 and CDR2 sequences are SGHTA and FQGTGA. The J segment lost 1 base and the V segment lost 3 bases, leaving 11 bases of the junction unmatched. The CDR3 has 18 amino acids. The study drew at least one pre-ART and at least two post-ART PBMC samples from every donor. The sequence was obtained from a woman between 50 and 59 years old with HIV. This rearrangement joins TRBV7-3 to TRBJ2-2, with 7 bases that match TRBD1. The sequencing here drew on unsorted PBMCs, taken 3.1 years after starting antiretroviral therapy. CDR3 sequence reads: CASSLTRVTGRNTGELFF. CDR3 bases: TGTGCCAGCAGCTTGACACGGGTGACAGGGCGGAACACCGGGGAGCTGTTTTTT.